This TCR beta chain is from a study of response to subunit inactivated influenza vaccine. TCRdb reanalysed the RT-PCR reads using MiXCR and keeps one entry per CDR3 protein. The repertoire has approximately 700,000 distinct CDR3 sequences, roughly 13% of them found once; the top ten carry approximately 6.5%. Germline values: CDR1 MDHEN, CDR2 SYDVKM. The J segment lost 7 bases and the V segment lost 2 bases, leaving 7 bases of the junction unmatched. This CDR3 spans 15 amino acids. Study results and limitations: With each seasonal influenza vaccination, the authors suggested, few new T cells are recruited.

This clonotype was counted ten times or more. The target antigen is unknown. V usage is TRBV28 and J usage is TRBJ2-2; the match to TRBD1 covers 7 bases. This TCR came from a man aged 50 to 60 who received an inactivated influenza vaccine. Here the sequenced sample was PBMCs from blood, taken roughly 15 days before vaccination. CDR3 amino acids: CASSLLATGDGELFF. CDR3 DNA sequence: TGTGCCAGCAGTTTACTTGCCACAGGGGACGGGGAGCTGTTTTTT.